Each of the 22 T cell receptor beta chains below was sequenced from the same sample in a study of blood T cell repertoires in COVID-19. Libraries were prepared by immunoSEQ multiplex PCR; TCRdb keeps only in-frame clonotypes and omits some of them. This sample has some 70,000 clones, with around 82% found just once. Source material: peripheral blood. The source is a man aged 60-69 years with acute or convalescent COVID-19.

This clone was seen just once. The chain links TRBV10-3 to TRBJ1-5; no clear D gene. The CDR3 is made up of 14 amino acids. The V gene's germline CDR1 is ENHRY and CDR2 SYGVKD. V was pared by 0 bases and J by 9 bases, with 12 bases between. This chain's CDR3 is CAISESLASGPQHF. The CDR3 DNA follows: TGTGCCATCAGTGAGTCCCTAGCCTCCGGGCCCCAGCATTTT.

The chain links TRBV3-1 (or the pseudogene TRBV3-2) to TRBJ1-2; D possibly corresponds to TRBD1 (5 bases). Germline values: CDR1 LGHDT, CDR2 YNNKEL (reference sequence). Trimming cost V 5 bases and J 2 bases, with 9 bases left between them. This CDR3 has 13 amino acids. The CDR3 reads CASSADRNYGYTF. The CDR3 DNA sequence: TGTGCCAGCAGCGCTGACAGAAACTATGGCTACACCTTC.

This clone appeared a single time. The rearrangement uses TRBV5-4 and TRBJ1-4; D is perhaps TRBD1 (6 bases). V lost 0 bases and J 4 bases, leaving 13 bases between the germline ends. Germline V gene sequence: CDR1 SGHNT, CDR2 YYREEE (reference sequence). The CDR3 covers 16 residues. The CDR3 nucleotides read TGTGCCAGCAGCTTGGGACAGGCAAAAGTTAATGAAAAACTGTTTTTT. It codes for CASSLGQAKVNEKLFF.

CDR3 loop: CASIRDRGTTEAFF. The CDR3 DNA sequence: TGCGCCAGCATCAGGGACAGGGGAACAACTGAAGCTTTCTTT. The chain employs TRBV10-2 and TRBJ1-1, with TRBD1 matching 10 bases. CDR3 length: 14 amino acids. V lost 7 bases to trimming and J lost 5 bases; unmatched junction nucleotides: 7. The germline gives CDR1 WSHSY, CDR2 SAAADI.

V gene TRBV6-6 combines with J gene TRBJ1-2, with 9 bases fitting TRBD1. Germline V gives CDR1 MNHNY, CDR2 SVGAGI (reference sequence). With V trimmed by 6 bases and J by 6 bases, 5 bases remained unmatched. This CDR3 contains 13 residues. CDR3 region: CASSLRQGDGYTF. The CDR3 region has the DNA TGTGCCAGCAGCCTACGACAGGGGGATGGCTACACCTTC.

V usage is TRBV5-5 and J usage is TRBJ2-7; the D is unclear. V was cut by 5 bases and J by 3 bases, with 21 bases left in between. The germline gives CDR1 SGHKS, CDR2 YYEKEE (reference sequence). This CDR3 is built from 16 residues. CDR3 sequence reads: CASSQQTSTTHYEQYF. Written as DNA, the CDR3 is TGTGCCAGCAGTCAACAAACATCGACAACCCACTACGAGCAGTACTTC. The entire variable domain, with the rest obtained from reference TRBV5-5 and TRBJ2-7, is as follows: DAGVTQSPTHLIKTRGQQVTLRCSPISGHKSVSWYQQVLGQGPQFIFQYYEKEERGRGNFPDRFSARQFPNYSSELNVNALLLGDSALYLCASSQQTSTTHYEQYFGPGTRLTVT.

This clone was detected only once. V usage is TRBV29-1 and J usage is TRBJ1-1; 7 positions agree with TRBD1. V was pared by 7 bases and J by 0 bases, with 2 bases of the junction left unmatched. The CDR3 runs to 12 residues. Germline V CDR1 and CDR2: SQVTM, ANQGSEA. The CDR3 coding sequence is TGCAGCGCAACAGGGGTGAACACTGAAGCTTTCTTT. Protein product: CSATGVNTEAFF.

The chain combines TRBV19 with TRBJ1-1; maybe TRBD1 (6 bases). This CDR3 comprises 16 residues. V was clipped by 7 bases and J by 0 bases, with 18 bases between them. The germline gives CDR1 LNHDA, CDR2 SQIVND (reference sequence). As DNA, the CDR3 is TGTGCCAGTACCCCTCCCACCGGGACACTGAACACTGAAGCTTTCTTT. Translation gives CASTPPTGTLNTEAFF.

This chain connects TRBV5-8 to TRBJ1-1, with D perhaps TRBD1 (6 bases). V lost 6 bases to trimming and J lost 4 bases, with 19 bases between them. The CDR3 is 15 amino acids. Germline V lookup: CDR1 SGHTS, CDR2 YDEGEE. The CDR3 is CASIPSQGWGTEAFF. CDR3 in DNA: TGTGCCAGCATTCCTTCACAGGGTTGGGGCACTGAAGCTTTCTTT.

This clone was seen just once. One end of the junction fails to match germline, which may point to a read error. The CDR3 spells CASSLGLAGLGEAQYF. The CDR3 DNA sequence: TGTGCCAGCAGCTTGGGTCTAGCGGGGTTGGGAGAGGCCCAGTACTTC. V gene TRBV5-4 combines with J gene TRBJ2-5; TRBD2 aligns across 9 bases. Germline CDR1 reads SGHNT; CDR2 reads YYREEE (reference sequence). The CDR3 length is 16 residues.

The CDR3 DNA is TGTGCCAGCAGTGAATCGCCTGGTGGTGCGGAAAAACTGTTTTTT. Protein: CASSESPGGAEKLFF. The V gene is TRBV6-1, the J gene TRBJ1-4; D unresolved. The CDR3 loop spans 15 amino acids. Germline CDR1 and CDR2: MNHNS and SASEGT. V was cut by 2 bases and J by 8 bases, with 15 bases left in between.

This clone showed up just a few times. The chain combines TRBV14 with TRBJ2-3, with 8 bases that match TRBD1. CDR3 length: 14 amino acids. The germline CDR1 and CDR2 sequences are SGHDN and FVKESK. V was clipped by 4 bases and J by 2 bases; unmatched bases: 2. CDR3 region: CASSLDRATDTQYF. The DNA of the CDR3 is TGTGCCAGCAGCCTGGACAGGGCCACAGATACGCAGTATTTT.

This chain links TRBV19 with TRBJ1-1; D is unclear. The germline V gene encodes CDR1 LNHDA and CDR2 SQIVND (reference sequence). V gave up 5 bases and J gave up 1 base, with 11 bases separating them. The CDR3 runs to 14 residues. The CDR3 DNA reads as TGTGCCAGTAGTTTCCGGACTGCGAACACTGAAGCTTTCTTT. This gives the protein CASSFRTANTEAFF.

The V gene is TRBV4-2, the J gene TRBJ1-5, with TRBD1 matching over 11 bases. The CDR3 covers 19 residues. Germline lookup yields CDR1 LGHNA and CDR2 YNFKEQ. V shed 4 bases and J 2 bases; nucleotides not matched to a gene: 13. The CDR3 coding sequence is TGTGCCAGCAGCCGCCCTGGACAGGGGGCATGTAGTGGCAATCAGCCCCAGCATTTT. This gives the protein CASSRPGQGACSGNQPQHF.

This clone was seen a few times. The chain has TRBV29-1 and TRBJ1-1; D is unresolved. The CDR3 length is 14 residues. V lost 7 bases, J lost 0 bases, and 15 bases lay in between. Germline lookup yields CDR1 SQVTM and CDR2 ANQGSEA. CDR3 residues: CSARPGIMNTEAFF. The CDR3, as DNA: TGCAGCGCCCGGCCAGGCATAATGAACACTGAAGCTTTCTTT.

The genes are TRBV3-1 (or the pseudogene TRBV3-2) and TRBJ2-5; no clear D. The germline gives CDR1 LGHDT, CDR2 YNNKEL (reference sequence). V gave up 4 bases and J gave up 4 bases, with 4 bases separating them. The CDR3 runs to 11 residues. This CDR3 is CASSPGETQYF. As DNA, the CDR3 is TGTGCCAGCAGCCCCGGAGAGACCCAGTACTTC.

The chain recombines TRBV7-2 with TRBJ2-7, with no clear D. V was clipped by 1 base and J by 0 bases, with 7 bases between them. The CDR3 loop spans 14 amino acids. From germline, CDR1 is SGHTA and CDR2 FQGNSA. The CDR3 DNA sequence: TGTGCCAGCAGCTTAGATGGGCACTCCTACGAGCAGTACTTC. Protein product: CASSLDGHSYEQYF.

CDR3 sequence: CAITGDYHNEQFF. The CDR3 DNA reads TGTGCCATCACCGGCGACTATCACAATGAGCAGTTCTTC. This sequence joins TRBV10-3 and TRBJ2-1; tentatively, D is TRBD2 (5 bases). Trimming cost V 7 bases and J 5 bases, with 12 bases left between them. The CDR3 length is 13 residues. Germline lookup yields CDR1 ENHRY and CDR2 SYGVKD.

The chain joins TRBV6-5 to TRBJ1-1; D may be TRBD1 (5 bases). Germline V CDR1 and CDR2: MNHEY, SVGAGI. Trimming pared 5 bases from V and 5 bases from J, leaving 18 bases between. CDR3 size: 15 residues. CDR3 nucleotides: TGTGCCAGCAGTAGCACCTTAGGGGCTGGTACTGAAGCTTTCTTT. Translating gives CASSSTLGAGTEAFF.

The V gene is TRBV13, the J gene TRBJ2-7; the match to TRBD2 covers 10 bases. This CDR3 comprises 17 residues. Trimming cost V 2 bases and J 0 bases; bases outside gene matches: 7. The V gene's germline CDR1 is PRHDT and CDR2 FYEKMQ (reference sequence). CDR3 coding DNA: TGTGCCAGCAGCTTACGTAGCGGGGGGTACAGCTCCTACGAGCAGTACTTC. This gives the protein CASSLRSGGYSSYEQYF.

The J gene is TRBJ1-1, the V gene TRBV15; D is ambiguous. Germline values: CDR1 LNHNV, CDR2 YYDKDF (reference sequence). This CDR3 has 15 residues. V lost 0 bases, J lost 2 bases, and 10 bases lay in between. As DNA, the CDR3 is TGTGCCACCAGCAGAGAAACGTTCGGTAACACTGAAGCTTTCTTT. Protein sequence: CATSRETFGNTEAFF.

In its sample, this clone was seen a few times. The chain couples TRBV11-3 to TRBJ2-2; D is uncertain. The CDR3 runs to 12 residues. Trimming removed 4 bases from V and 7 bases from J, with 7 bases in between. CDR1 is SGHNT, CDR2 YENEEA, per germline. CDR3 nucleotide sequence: TGTGCCAGCAGCTCCCCCAGCGGGGAGCTGTTTTTT. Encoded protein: CASSSPSGELFF.